This T cell receptor (beta chain) was sequenced for a study of cytomegalovirus exposure and HLA in healthy donors (dated by TCRdb to about 2017). A note on the overall study: An earlier analysis of roughly 610 of the donors reported about 280 Gb of sequence data and roughly 120 million unique TCR beta sequences obtained from around 190 million T cells. HLA typing covered class I and class II loci at four-digit resolution. The T cell repertoires of some 700 subjects were profiled by immunosequencing and related to cytomegalovirus serostatus. Along with the roughly 670-subject first cohort, a separate validation cohort of 120 different subjects was used. All discovery cohort repertoires had been generated using a single sequencing platform. The study was designed to test whether signatures of past pathogen exposure could be identified by cataloging public T cell receptors. Roughly 300 gigabases of sequencing data and tens of millions of unique TCR sequences were included in an early release covering roughly 700 HLA-typed donors. The study combined high-throughput TCR immunosequencing, statistical association of individual TCRs with disease status, and machine learning to predict cytomegalovirus infection status. Alongside the repertoire data, information on donor age, sex, ethnicity and CMV serostatus was compiled. An earlier analysis of fewer than 700 of the donors applied high-throughput TCR beta sequencing to assess whether each TCR beta V gene segment acted as functional or pseudogenic. Because of strong linkage in the cohort, five DR-DQ haplotypes were treated as single units for association and clustering. In the later analysis, no new phenotypic data were used to find candidate immune exposures; instead, reliance was placed on TCR beta sequences and their occurrence across donors. The number of donors typed differed by locus, with 629-630 for A, B, C, DRB1 and DQB1, around 500 for DQA1, approximately 570 for DPA1, and approximately 470 for DPB1. A later analysis re-analyzed previously published TCR beta repertoires from about 600 donors and added high-resolution HLA genotyping to study TCR occurrence patterns. Genome-wide SNP genotypes for about 65% of the 666 donors were used in a later genetic analysis, which treated that subset as a discovery cohort. Among the roughly 410 genotyped donors, more than 70% belonged to the genetic ancestry cluster associated with self-reported Caucasian donors. Across around 400 genotyped donors of the cohort, an average of about 250,000 unique TCR beta nucleotide sequences per donor were sequenced, and around 20% of those sequences were non-productive. Overall study results and their limits: The study listed 150 to 200 TCR beta chains as associated with cytomegalovirus. CMV serostatus was the only immune exposure information available for the cohort. In a later analysis, the rate of TCR association differed among HLA loci, with DRB1 alleles having the most associated TCRs and HLA-C alleles having the fewest. The presence/absence analyses assumed that sequencing depth was roughly uniform across donors, and that assumption may not be true. An association between a missense DCLRE1C variant and V-gene and J-gene trimming of TCR beta chains was found in a later genetic analysis and replicated in an independent cohort. The classifier was reported to diagnose cytomegalovirus status with high specificity and sensitivity in both the original and validation cohorts. Because the 87-base-pair reads could not distinguish some IMGT-functional V segments, including TRBV6-2 and TRBV6-3, those segments were excluded. Specific HLA alleles were associated with over 15,000 TCR beta sequences at a false discovery rate of 0.05 in a later analysis. Several of the top co-occurrence clusters appeared to be linked to parvovirus B19, influenza, CMV and Epstein-Barr virus, according to a later analysis. According to a later analysis, most CMV-associated TCR beta chains appeared to be HLA-restricted, and the HLA associations seemed to be driven largely by CMV exposure. An earlier analysis of approximately 530 of the donors showed that most TCR beta V segments appeared in productive rearrangements either about 90% or about 30% of the time, which broadly matched IMGT annotations. It was suggested by the authors that the approach could potentially be generalized to other disease states and immunological phenotypes. While some public TCRs were present in many individuals, most TCR sequences turned up only very rarely across donors. In this cohort, only TCR beta chains were sequenced, and detectable features were limited by the absence of alpha or paired-chain data. A further reported finding was that TCR beta sequences accurately predicted the HLA-A and HLA-B alleles for most subjects in the first cohort. Because counts were too low, some 17 rarely observed V segments, including chromosome 9 orphons, were excluded from the earlier analysis of under 650 of the donors. Compared with the approximately 700-donor mean, donors in an Asian-associated ancestry cluster had fewer N-insertions in productive TCRs, according to a later genetic analysis. Because HLA typing was unavailable for some donors at each locus, only the typed subset was used in association tests. In a later analysis, HLA-associated TCR beta chains were found to be more clonally expanded and to have lower generation probabilities than equally common non-associated chains. Correlated functional status among segregating V segments might reflect linkage disequilibrium, but an unknown experimental factor could not be ruled out. Three of the identified cytomegalovirus-associated TCR beta chains were confirmed in vitro to be specific for cytomegalovirus antigens. A cluster of highly shared sequence variants was judged likely to be a technical artifact of the sequencing pipeline. Assigning TCR associations to individual alleles was difficult when HLA alleles, especially DR and DQ, strongly co-occurred.

Measured from the cysteine to the phenylalanine, the CDR3 is 14 residues long. Left in the record is the CDR3 DNA by itself, 42 bases read in frame from the first base. The germline V gene (reference sequence) specifies LNHDA as CDR1 and SQIVND as CDR2. V loses 10 bases at its end and J loses 9 bases; junction bases beyond the gene matches: 10. Of note for this clone: Its antigen specificity is not known. Base qualities were left out, and no much larger clone turns up one base away.

In total, more than 500 healthy bone marrow donors made up the cohort. Cohort members were all nominally healthy when sampled, although unrecorded immune exposures were likely present. The donor tested CMV seropositive and was one of the 289 seropositive cohort members. Every donor gave a peripheral blood sample, and the peripheral blood mononuclear cells from that sample were used for TCR beta sequencing. The Qiagen DNeasy Blood Extraction Kit was used to extract genomic DNA from the blood cell samples. The method was the immunoSEQ multiplex PCR assay. For the multiplex PCR, a mixture combining 60 forward primers for TCR Vbeta segments and 13 reverse primers for TCR Jbeta segments was used. The CDR3 region of rearranged TCR beta genes was amplified from genomic DNA by a multiplex PCR assay. The Illumina HiSeq System was used to sequence the amplified TCR beta libraries as 87-base-pair reads. The paper's processing steps were these. Across the 700 or so repertoires, a later analysis counted about 81 million unique TCR beta chains, around 11 million of which were shared by at least two donors. Raw reads were error-corrected and collapsed into unique sequences with a nearest-neighbor algorithm that merged closely related sequences to remove PCR and sequencing errors. CDR3 sequences were aligned to IMGT reference sequences to assign V, D and J gene segments. Each retained sequence needed at least a six-nucleotide match to both a V gene segment and a J gene segment. Rearrangements were classified as productive when the CDR3 lacked stop codons and remained in frame with V and J, and all other rearrangements were classified as non-productive. CDR3 was defined by IMGT convention, running from the second conserved V-encoded cysteine to the conserved J-encoded phenylalanine. The earlier analysis of some 540 of the donors excluded any sequence lacking an unambiguous match to a single V gene segment. In an earlier analysis of 587 of the donors, V segments were called functional above 56.7% productive rearrangements and were called segregating when the between-donor standard deviation exceeded 5%. To diagnose cytomegalovirus status from the catalog of TCR beta chain sequences, a statistical classification framework was built. In a later analysis, V and J genes were assigned by comparing TCR nucleotide sequences against IMGT/GENE-DB human TR gene sequences. In a later analysis, CDR3 sequences and most-parsimonious VDJ recombination scenarios were assigned using the TCRdist pipeline. In a later analysis, each TCR beta chain was defined by its CDR3 amino acid sequence together with its V-gene family, and reads without a unique V-gene family were excluded. As a way to deal with suspected cross-contamination and a sequencing artifact, a later analysis dropped 592 nucleotide sequences that were highly shared and had low generation probability. In a later analysis, a clonal expansion index for each public chain was calculated from normalized within-repertoire ranks of inferred template counts. A later analysis computed generation probabilities with a VDJ recombination model fitted to out-of-frame rearrangements, and checked the results against IGoR. In a later analysis, TCR-TCR, TCR-HLA and TCR-CMV co-occurrence was scored with hypergeometric tests, and a repertoire-size bias correction was applied to TCR pairs. In a later analysis, false discovery rates were estimated by permuting HLA or CMV assignments 20 times. A later analysis grouped co-occurring TCRs with DBSCAN, adding TCRdist sequence similarity when clustering within HLA-allele-positive subsets. Repertoires with fewer than 30,000 or more than 120,000 public chains were left out of co-occurrence clustering, as were four to six repertoires with anomalous nucleotide sharing. Imported from immuneACCESS, the table was reduced by TCRdb to in-frame sequences with V and J called. These copies leave out some clones; in studies compared against another copy, an unresolved V gene accounts for under half, and the cause of the remainder is not known. The V and J calls and the clone size are those of that table, but D and trimming were determined from the DNA. The sample table records fewer than 200,000 clones; less than 90% of these occur just once. The ten largest make up 4.5% of the sample.

The V and J segments used are TRBV19 and TRBJ2-3, with 13 bases matching TRBD2. Sequencing input: PBMCs. The origin of this receptor is a woman between 45 and 60 years old in good health and CMV-seropositive. The DNA sequence follows: TGTGCCACAGGGACTAGCGGGGTCGGGGGAACGCAGTATTTT. This translates into CATGTSGVGGTQYF.